This T cell receptor beta chain stems from a study of OX40 agonist ivuxolimab in advanced cancers. With regard to this clone: Its antigen is still unknown.

General observations from the study: The study observed clonal expansion of CD4+ and CD8+ blood T cells by week 6 at 0.1 to 3.0 mg/kg.

Here immunoSEQ multiplex PCR was the method, and the copy in TCRdb shows in-frame clones only, minus some. In the table there are roughly 15,000 clones, 80% of which are singletons. The clonotype was recovered from an adult with an advanced solid tumor such as melanoma, head and neck, liver or kidney cancer. The sample was CD4+ or CD8+ T cells sorted from blood, taken in a trial of the OX40 agonist ivuxolimab.

Here the CDR3 DNA reads TGTGCCAGCAGCGTCAGTCACCCGAACACCGGGGAGCTGTTTTTT. Translation gives CASSVSHPNTGELFF. The V and J genes are TRBV9 and TRBJ2-2; D ambiguous. CDR3 length equals 15 residues. Trimming cost V 2 bases and J 0 bases, with 8 bases left between them. Per the germline V gene, CDR1 is SGDLS and CDR2 is YYNGEE. Complete variable domain (other parts from reference TRBV9 and TRBJ2-2): DSGVTQTPKHLITATGQRVTLRCSPRSGDLSVYWYQQSLDQGLQFLIQYYNGEERAKGNILERFSAQQFPDLHSELNLSSLELGDSALYFCASSVSHPNTGELFFGEGSRLTVL.